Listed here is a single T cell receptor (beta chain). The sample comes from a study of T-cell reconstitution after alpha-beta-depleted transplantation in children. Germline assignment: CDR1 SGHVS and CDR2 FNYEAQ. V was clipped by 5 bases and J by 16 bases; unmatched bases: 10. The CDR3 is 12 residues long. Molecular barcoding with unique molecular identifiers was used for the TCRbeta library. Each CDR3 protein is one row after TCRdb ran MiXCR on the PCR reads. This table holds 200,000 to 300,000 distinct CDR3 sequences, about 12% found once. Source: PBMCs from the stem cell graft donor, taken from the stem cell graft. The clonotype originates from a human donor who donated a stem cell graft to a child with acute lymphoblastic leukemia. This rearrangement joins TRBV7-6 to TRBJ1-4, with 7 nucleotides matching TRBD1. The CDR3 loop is CASSHIDRVRFF. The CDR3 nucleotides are TGTGCCAGCAGCCATATCGACAGGGTACGGTTTTTT.